Following are 26 T cell receptor beta chains from one sample sequenced in a study of vaccination effects on CD4 cells after COVID-19. Their specific antigens are unknown. Culture lasted 10 days before CD4+ T cell isolation. The vaccine given was either BNT162b2 or mRNA-1273, in two doses. Profiled with immunoSEQ multiplex PCR; TCRdb holds only in-frame clones, not every one. The data contain about 57,000 clones, nearly 80% of them singletons. The sequencing used CD4+ T cells from PBMCs cultured without peptide, collected after COVID-19 vaccination. These receptors all come from a human donor who received a COVID-19 vaccine.

The chain's CDR3 is CASSGAGTGFITGELFF. The CDR3 DNA reads as TGTGCCAGCAGTGGGGCAGGGACAGGGTTTATCACCGGGGAGCTGTTTTTT. The chain has TRBV2 and TRBJ2-2; 9 bases are a match to TRBD1. The CDR3 is made up of 17 amino acids. Germline lookup yields CDR1 SNHLY and CDR2 FYNNEI. The ends lost 4 bases at V and 4 bases at J; junction bases unmatched: 10.

The gene calls are TRBV5-1 and TRBJ2-2; 7 bases fit TRBD2. Germline lookup yields CDR1 SGHRS and CDR2 YFSETQ. This CDR3 is 15 amino acids long. V lost 4 bases, J lost 0 bases, and 3 bases stayed unmatched. As DNA, the CDR3 is TGCGCCAGCAGCCTCGGGACTACGAACACCGGGGAGCTGTTTTTT. Protein sequence: CASSLGTTNTGELFF.

The DNA of the CDR3 is TGTGCCAGCAGCGGGGGTAGGGAACTGAAGGGCTATGGCTACACCTTC. The encoded protein is CASSGGRELKGYGYTF. This chain connects TRBV9 to TRBJ1-2; no definite D call. Germline loops: CDR1 SGDLS, CDR2 YYNGEE. V lost 3 bases and J lost 4, with 19 bases in between. The CDR3 runs to 16 residues.

The V and J genes are TRBV2 and TRBJ1-3, with D perhaps TRBD1 (6 bases). Germline V gene data show CDR1 as SNHLY and CDR2 as FYNNEI. The CDR3 is 14 residues long. V was shortened by 5 bases and J by 1 base, with 9 bases between the two germline ends. The CDR3 spells CASSLDRSGNTIYF. The DNA of the CDR3 is TGTGCCAGCAGTCTCGACAGGTCTGGAAACACCATATATTTT.

The V call is TRBV18, the J call TRBJ2-7; the D is unclear. V lost 0 bases to trimming and J lost 0 bases, with 3 bases between them. The CDR3 is 13 amino acids. CDR1 and CDR2 from the germline V gene are KGHSH and LQKENI. CDR3 nucleotide sequence: TGTGCCAGCTCACCACCTCACTCCTACGAGCAGTACTTC. Protein sequence: CASSPPHSYEQYF.

Here the CDR3 reads CTSSQEYGNYGYTF. The CDR3 region has the DNA TGCACCAGCAGCCAAGAATACGGAAACTATGGCTACACCTTC. V is TRBV1 and J is TRBJ1-2. TRBV1 is annotated as a pseudogene. CDR3 length: 14 residues.

This chain uses TRBV4-1 with TRBJ1-2; 10 nucleotides line up with TRBD1. CDR1 is MGHRA, CDR2 YSYEKL, per germline. The ends lost 4 bases at V and 4 bases at J; junction bases unmatched: 3. The CDR3 loop spans 14 amino acids. The CDR3 region has the DNA TGCGCCAGCAGCCGGGACAGGGGTTCCTATGGCTACACCTTC. Translated: CASSRDRGSYGYTF.

The genes are TRBV5-6 and TRBJ2-7, with D perhaps being TRBD1 or TRBD2 (5 bases each). The CDR3 is 15 amino acids. V was trimmed by 2 bases and J by 2 bases, leaving 14 bases between them. Germline V gives CDR1 SGHDT, CDR2 YYEEEE. CDR3 region: CASSFFVGDPYEQYF. CDR3 nucleotide sequence: TGTGCCAGCAGCTTCTTTGTGGGGGATCCCTACGAGCAGTACTTC.

The V and J genes are TRBV21-1 and TRBJ2-5; the D call of TRBD2 is as the table states it, not checked on the DNA. TRBV21-1 is recorded as a pseudogene. The CDR3 sequence is 15 residues long. This CDR3 is CASSPRRITGGTQYF. CDR3 nucleotide sequence: TGTGCCAGCAGCCCCCGGCGGATCACGGGGGGGACCCAGTACTTC.

The chain has TRBV5-1 and TRBJ2-5; 11 nucleotides agree with TRBD2. The junction had 5 bases not matched to a gene; V was cut back by 2 bases and J by 5 bases. The CDR3 length is 15 residues. The V gene's germline CDR1 is SGHRS and CDR2 YFSETQ. The CDR3 is CASSFSGGARETQYF. The CDR3, as DNA: TGCGCCAGCAGCTTTAGCGGGGGGGCCCGGGAGACCCAGTACTTC.

The chain is built from TRBV7-2 and TRBJ2-7; D gene uncertain. This CDR3 spans 12 amino acids. Germline V gene lookup returns CDR1 SGHTA and CDR2 FQGNSA. Trimming removed 5 bases at V and 2 bases at J, with 7 bases between. The DNA for the CDR3 is TGTGCCAGCAGCCTAGAGCCCTACGAGCAGTACTTC. It is translated as CASSLEPYEQYF.

The chain uses TRBV6-2 or TRBV6-3 and TRBJ2-1; 10 nucleotides align to TRBD2. The CDR3 spans 17 residues. Germline-derived CDR1 and CDR2 are MNHEY and SVGEGT. The V gene end was trimmed by 4 bases and the J gene end by 3 bases; junction bases not matched to a gene: 9. The CDR3 DNA follows: TGTGCCAGCAGTTGGCCGGGACTAGCGACTAGCTACAATGAGCAGTTCTTC. Its translation is CASSWPGLATSYNEQFF.

This clone was seen only a few times. The V call is TRBV12-3 or TRBV12-4, the J call TRBJ1-2; a possible D gene is TRBD1 (6 bases). The CDR3 has 12 amino acids. The ends were cut back, 11 bases at V and 8 bases at J, with 18 bases in the middle. The CDR3 reads CASRGGPAGYTF. CDR3 sequence (DNA): TGTGCCTCCCGGGGGGGGCCTGCGGGCTACACCTTC.

The chain links TRBV7-9 to TRBJ1-6, with D unclear. Trimming took 2 bases from V and 5 from J, leaving 1 base between them. Germline CDR1 and CDR2: SEHNR and FQNEAQ (reference sequence). This CDR3 has 12 amino acids. This CDR3 reads CASSLNNSPLHF. The CDR3 bases are TGTGCCAGCAGCTTAAATAATTCACCCCTCCACTTT.

The genes are TRBV14 and TRBJ2-7; D unresolved. Between the trimmed V and J ends, which lost 5 bases and 10 bases, there was a span of 15 bases. The CDR3 totals 12 residues. Germline loops: CDR1 SGHDN, CDR2 FVKESK. CDR3 residues: CASSSQPFPQYF. The CDR3 DNA reads TGTGCCAGCAGCTCCCAGCCTTTTCCCCAGTACTTC.

The V gene is TRBV5-6, the J gene TRBJ2-7, with D possibly TRBD2 on 5 matching bases. CDR1 is SGHDT, CDR2 YYEEEE, per germline. The CDR3 loop spans 14 amino acids. V was trimmed by 2 bases and J by 0 bases, leaving 9 bases between them. For the CDR3, the DNA is TGTGCCAGCAGCTTACGGGGTGACTCCTACGAGCAGTACTTC. Residues: CASSLRGDSYEQYF.

As DNA, the CDR3 is TGTGCCAGCAGCTTAGGATCGGCGTGGACCCAAGAGACCCAGTACTTC. Protein product: CASSLGSAWTQETQYF. The chain links TRBV7-8 to TRBJ2-5; D gene uncertain. The length of the CDR3 is 16 residues. From germline, CDR1 is SGHVS and CDR2 FQNEAQ. V dropped 1 base and J dropped 1 base, with 13 bases sitting between them.

The V call is TRBV5-1, the J call TRBJ1-2, with a possible D match to TRBD1 (5 bases). The V end lost 3 bases, the J end lost 8 bases, and 17 bases lay between the germline ends. Germline V gene sequence: CDR1 SGHRS, CDR2 YFSETQ. This CDR3 contains 14 residues. The CDR3 here is CASSSEGRAKGYTF. The CDR3 coding sequence is TGCGCCAGCAGCTCCGAGGGGCGGGCTAAAGGCTACACCTTC.

The J gene is TRBJ1-2, the V gene TRBV9; TRBD1 aligns across 9 bases. Germline V gene lookup returns CDR1 SGDLS and CDR2 YYNGEE. This CDR3 contains 15 residues. V dropped 4 bases and J dropped 1; count of bases not matched to a gene: 5. The CDR3, as DNA: TGTGCCAGCAGCCCGGGACAGGGTCTTAACTATGGCTACACCTTC. Residues: CASSPGQGLNYGYTF.

This clone appeared a few times. This sequence joins TRBV3-1 (or the pseudogene TRBV3-2) and TRBJ1-3; 9 bases align to TRBD1. The CDR3 loop spans 17 amino acids. After removal of 4 bases from V and 0 bases from J, the junction contained 7 bases not matched to a gene. Germline values: CDR1 LGHDT, CDR2 YNNKEL (reference sequence). In DNA form, the CDR3 reads TGTGCCAGCAGCCGAGGACAGGGGCCCTACTCTGGAAACACCATATATTTT. It encodes CASSRGQGPYSGNTIYF.

This clone was detected only a few times. The gene calls are TRBV11-2 and TRBJ1-6; unclear D gene. Germline V gene data show CDR1 as SGHAT and CDR2 as FQNNGV. CDR3 length: 14 residues. Trimming left V 1 base short and J 7 bases short, with 8 bases between. CDR3: CASSLAGPNSPLHF. CDR3 in DNA: TGTGCCAGCAGCTTAGCAGGACCAAATTCACCCCTCCACTTT.

The rearrangement links TRBV6-4 to TRBJ2-3; possible D gene TRBD1, 6 bases. Germline lookup yields CDR1 MRHNA and CDR2 SNTAGT. Between the trimmed V and J ends, which lost 4 bases and 2 bases, there was a span of 7 bases. This CDR3 is 13 amino acids long. CDR3 sequence reads: CASSGQVTDTQYF. CDR3 nucleotide sequence: TGTGCCAGCAGTGGACAGGTCACAGATACGCAGTATTTT.

The CDR3 nucleotides are TGTGCCAGTAGTCCACGGGGGGTTGAGACCCAGTACTTC. Protein sequence: CASSPRGVETQYF. The rearrangement links TRBV19 to TRBJ2-5; 7 bases fit TRBD2. After removal of 5 bases from V and 5 bases from J, the junction contained 5 bases not matched to a gene. The CDR3 has 13 residues. Germline loops: CDR1 LNHDA, CDR2 SQIVND (reference sequence).

The chain carries TRBV19 and TRBJ2-2, with 9 bases aligning to TRBD1. The trim removed 10 bases at V and 7 bases at J, leaving 19 bases unmatched. The CDR3 is made up of 17 amino acids. Looked up from germline, CDR1 is LNHDA and CDR2 is SQIVND (reference sequence). DNA of the CDR3: TGTGCCACTAAAAGGGGTCATACAGGGGGCGCTGTCGGGGAGCTGTTTTTT. Translation gives CATKRGHTGGAVGELFF.

The rearrangement uses TRBV28 and TRBJ1-2; D unclear. CDR1 is MDHEN and CDR2 is SYDVKM in the germline V gene. This CDR3 is 14 amino acids long. The ends were cut back, 6 bases at V and 7 bases at J, with 18 bases in the middle. CDR3 sequence (DNA): TGTGCCAGCAGGCACATGTCTGGGGAGGGTGGCTACACCTTC. Its translation: CASRHMSGEGGYTF.

The V and J genes are TRBV12-3 or TRBV12-4 and TRBJ1-5, with D possibly matching TRBD1 (6 bases). V lost 6 bases, J lost 7 bases, and 10 bases lay in between. CDR3 length: 12 amino acids. CDR3 sequence (DNA): TGTGCCAGCAGCCAGGGGATCCAGCCCCAGCATTTT. The encoded protein is CASSQGIQPQHF.